Listed here are 6 T cell receptor beta chains from one sample, sequenced in a study of blood T cells in healthy people across ages. A sample-barcoded 5' primer and a J-beta primer mix were used in a second PCR of about 6 to 11 cycles. MiXCR was run by TCRdb on the 5' RACE reads, yielding one entry per CDR3 protein. The sample has about 780,000 distinct CDR3 sequences, roughly 46% seen once. Sequencing was done on a sample of blood. The receptors come from a man older than 75 in good health.

The chain links TRBV7-2 to TRBJ2-5; 9 nucleotides match TRBD2. The J call may be faulty, since TRBJ2-7 better matches the DNA end. The CDR3 runs to 15 residues. Germline V lookup: CDR1 SGHTA, CDR2 FQGNSA. The CDR3 coding sequence is TGTGCCAGCAGCCCTTGGACTAGCGCCGACTACGAGCAGTACTTC. Its protein product is CASSPWTSADYEQYF.

This clonotype has a count of ten or more. This sequence may be a read error, since a much larger clone differs from it by one base. This rearrangement joins TRBV20-1 to TRBJ2-5; D remains ambiguous. Deletions cut 1 base from V and 11 bases from J, with 17 bases between. This CDR3 is 13 amino acids long. Germline CDR1 is DFQATT and CDR2 is SNEGSKA (reference sequence). The CDR3 DNA reads TGCAGTGCTAGAGTGGGCAACTACAATGAGCAGTACTTC. Translation: CSARVGNYNEQYF.

V is TRBV4-1 and J is TRBJ2-7; the D gene is possibly TRBD2 (5 bases). Per the germline V gene, CDR1 is MGHRA and CDR2 is YSYEKL. The CDR3 contains 15 residues. V dropped 0 bases and J dropped 6 bases, with 15 bases sitting between them. CDR3 bases: TGCGCCAGCAGCCAAGATACGGAGGAACGTGGCGAGCAGTACTTC. It is translated as CASSQDTEERGEQYF.

This clonotype appeared many times. J is TRBJ1-2 and V is TRBV29-1; unclear D gene. The length of the CDR3 is 11 residues. Germline V gene lookup returns CDR1 SQVTM and CDR2 ANQGSEA. The V end was cut by 7 bases, the J end by 2 bases, with 8 bases between. The DNA for the CDR3 is TGCAGCGCGGTGGAAAACTATGGCTACACCTTC. Encoded protein: CSAVENYGYTF.

This clonotype turned up a few times. The V and J genes are TRBV5-1 and TRBJ2-5; no reliable D call. Germline V lookup: CDR1 SGHRS, CDR2 YFSETQ. The CDR3 has 13 residues. Deletions cut 4 bases from V and 1 base from J, with 8 bases between. The CDR3 spells CASSNGPQETQYF. In DNA form, the CDR3 reads TGCGCCAGCAGCAACGGGCCCCAAGAGACCCAGTACTTC. Combining the CDR3 with reference TRBV5-1 and TRBJ2-5 gives the whole variable domain KAGVTQTPRYLIKTRGQQVTLSCSPISGHRSVSWYQQTPGQGLQFLFEYFSETQRNKGNFPGRFSGRQFSNSRSEMNVSTLELGDSALYLCASSNGPQETQYFGPGTRLLVL.

This rearrangement joins TRBV20-1 to TRBJ2-7; 8 bases map to TRBD1. V lost 7 bases to trimming and J lost 4 bases; unmatched junction nucleotides: 12. The CDR3 sequence is 14 residues long. Germline V lookup: CDR1 DFQATT, CDR2 SNEGSKA (reference sequence). The DNA of the CDR3 is TGCAGTGTAGCTACCGGGACAGGTTGGTACGAGCAGTACTTC. It specifies CSVATGTGWYEQYF.